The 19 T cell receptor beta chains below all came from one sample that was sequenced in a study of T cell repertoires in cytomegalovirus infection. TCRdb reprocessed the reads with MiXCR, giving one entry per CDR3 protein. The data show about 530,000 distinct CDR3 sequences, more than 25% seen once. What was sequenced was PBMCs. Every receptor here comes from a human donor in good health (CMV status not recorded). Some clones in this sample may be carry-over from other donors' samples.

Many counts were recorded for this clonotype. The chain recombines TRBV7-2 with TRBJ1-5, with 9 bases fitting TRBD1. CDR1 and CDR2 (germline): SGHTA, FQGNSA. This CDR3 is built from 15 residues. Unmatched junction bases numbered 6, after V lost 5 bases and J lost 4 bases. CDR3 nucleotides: TGTGCCAGCAGCGTGGGGACAGGGAGGAATCAGCCCCAGCATTTT. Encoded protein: CASSVGTGRNQPQHF.

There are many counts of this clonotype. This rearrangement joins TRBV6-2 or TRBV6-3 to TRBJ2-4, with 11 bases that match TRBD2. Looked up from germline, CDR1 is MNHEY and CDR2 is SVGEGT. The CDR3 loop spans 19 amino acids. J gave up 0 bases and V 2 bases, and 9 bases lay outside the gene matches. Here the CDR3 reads CASSYTSGSGYIAKNIQYF. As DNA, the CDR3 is TGTGCCAGCAGTTACACTAGCGGGAGCGGATACATAGCCAAAAACATTCAGTACTTC.

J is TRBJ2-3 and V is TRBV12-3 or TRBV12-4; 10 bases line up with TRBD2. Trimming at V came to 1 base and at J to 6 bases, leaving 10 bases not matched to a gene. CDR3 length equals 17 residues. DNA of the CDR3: TGTGCCAGCAGTTTAGTTAGGGGACTAGCGCGTGAGGATACGCAGTATTTT. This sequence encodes CASSLVRGLAREDTQYF.

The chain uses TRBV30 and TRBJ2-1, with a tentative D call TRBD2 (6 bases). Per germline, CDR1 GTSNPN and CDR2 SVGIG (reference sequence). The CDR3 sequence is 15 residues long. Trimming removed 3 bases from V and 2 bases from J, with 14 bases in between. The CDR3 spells CAWRAGRNPYNEQFF. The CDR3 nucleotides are TGTGCCTGGAGGGCGGGGCGGAACCCCTACAATGAGCAGTTCTTC. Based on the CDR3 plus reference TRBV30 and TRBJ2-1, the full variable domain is SQTIHQWPATLVQPVGSPLSLECTVEGTSNPNLYWYRQAAGRGLQLLFYSVGIGQISSEVPQNLSASRPQDRQFILSSKKLLLSDSGFYLCAWRAGRNPYNEQFFGPGTRLTVL.

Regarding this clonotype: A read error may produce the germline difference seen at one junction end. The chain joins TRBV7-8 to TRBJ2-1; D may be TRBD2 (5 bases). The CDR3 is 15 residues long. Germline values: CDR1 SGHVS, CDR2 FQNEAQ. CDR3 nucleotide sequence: TGTGCCAGCAGCTTAGGGGAGACCCCCTACAATGAGAAGTTCTTC. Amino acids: CASSLGETPYNEKFF.

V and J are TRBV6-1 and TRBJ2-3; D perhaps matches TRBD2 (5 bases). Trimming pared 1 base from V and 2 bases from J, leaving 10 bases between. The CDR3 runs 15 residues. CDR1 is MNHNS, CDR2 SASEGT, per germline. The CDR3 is CASSEVWGATDTQYF. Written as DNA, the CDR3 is TGTGCCAGCAGTGAAGTATGGGGAGCCACAGATACGCAGTATTTT.

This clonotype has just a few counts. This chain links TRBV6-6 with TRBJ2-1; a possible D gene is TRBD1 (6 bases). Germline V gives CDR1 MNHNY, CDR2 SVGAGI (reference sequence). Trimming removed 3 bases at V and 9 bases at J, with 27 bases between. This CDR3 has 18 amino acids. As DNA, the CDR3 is TGTGCCAGCAGTTATTATAGGGGTGGGGACATGTTGCGTCTTGAGCAGTTCTTC. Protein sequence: CASSYYRGGDMLRLEQFF.

In DNA, the CDR3 is TGCAGTGCTAGGGGGACTAGCGGGAGGGAAGCAGATACGCAGTATTTT. It translates to CSARGTSGREADTQYF. The V call is TRBV20-1, the J call TRBJ2-3; 16 positions match TRBD2. The CDR3 spans 16 residues. The germline CDR1 and CDR2 sequences are DFQATT and SNEGSKA (reference sequence). J was trimmed by 4 bases and V by 3 bases; bases with no gene match: 4.

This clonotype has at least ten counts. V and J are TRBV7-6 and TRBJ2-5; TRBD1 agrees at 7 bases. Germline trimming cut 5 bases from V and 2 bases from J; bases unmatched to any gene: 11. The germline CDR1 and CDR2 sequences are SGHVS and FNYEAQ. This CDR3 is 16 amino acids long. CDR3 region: CASSLLGGQKQETQYF. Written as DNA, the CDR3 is TGTGCCAGCAGCCTTCTTGGGGGACAGAAACAAGAGACCCAGTACTTC. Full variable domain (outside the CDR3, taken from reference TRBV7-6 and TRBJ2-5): GAGVSQSPRYKVTKRGQDVALRCDPISGHVSLYWYRQALGQGPEFLTYFNYEAQQDKSGLPNDRFSAERPEGSISTLTIQRTEQRDSAMYRCASSLLGGQKQETQYFGPGTRLLVL.

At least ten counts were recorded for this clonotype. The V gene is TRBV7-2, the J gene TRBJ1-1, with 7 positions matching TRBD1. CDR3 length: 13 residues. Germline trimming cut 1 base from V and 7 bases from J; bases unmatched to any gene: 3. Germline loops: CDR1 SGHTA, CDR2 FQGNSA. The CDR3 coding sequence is TGTGCCAGCAGCTTAGATTGGGACAGTGAAGCTTTCTTT. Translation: CASSLDWDSEAFF. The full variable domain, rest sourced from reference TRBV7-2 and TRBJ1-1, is GAGVSQSPSNKVTEKGKDVELRCDPISGHTALYWYRQSLGQGLEFLIYFQGNSAPDKSGLPSDRFSAERTGGSVSTLTIQRTQQEDSAVYLCASSLDWDSEAFFGQGTRLTVV.

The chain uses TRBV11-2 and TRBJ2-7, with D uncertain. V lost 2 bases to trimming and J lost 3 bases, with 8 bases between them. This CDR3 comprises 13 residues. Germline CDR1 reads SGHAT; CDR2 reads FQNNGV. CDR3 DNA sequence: TGTGCCAGCAGCTTAAGGCAGGACTACGAGCAGTACGTC. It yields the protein CASSLRQDYEQYV.

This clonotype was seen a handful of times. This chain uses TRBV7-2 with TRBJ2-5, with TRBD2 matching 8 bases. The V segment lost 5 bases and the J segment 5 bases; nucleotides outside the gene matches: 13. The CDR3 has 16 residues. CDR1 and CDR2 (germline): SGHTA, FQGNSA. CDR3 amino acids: CASSRMSGRLAETQYF. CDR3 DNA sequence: TGTGCCAGCAGCAGGATGAGCGGGAGATTGGCTGAGACCCAGTACTTC.

The CDR3 protein is CSARDFRGSSYNEQFF. The CDR3 DNA reads as TGCAGTGCTAGAGATTTTAGAGGGAGCTCCTACAATGAGCAGTTCTTC. The genes are TRBV20-1 and TRBJ2-1; TRBD2 is a possible D gene (5 bases). Germline lookup yields CDR1 DFQATT and CDR2 SNEGSKA (reference sequence). The CDR3 loop spans 16 amino acids. V was pared by 0 bases and J by 0 bases, with 12 bases between.

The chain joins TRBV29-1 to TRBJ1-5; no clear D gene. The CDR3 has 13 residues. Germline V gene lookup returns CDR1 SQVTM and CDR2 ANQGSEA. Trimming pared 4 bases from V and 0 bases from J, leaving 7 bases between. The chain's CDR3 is CSVGFYSNQPQHF. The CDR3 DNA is TGCAGCGTTGGGTTCTATAGCAATCAGCCCCAGCATTTT.

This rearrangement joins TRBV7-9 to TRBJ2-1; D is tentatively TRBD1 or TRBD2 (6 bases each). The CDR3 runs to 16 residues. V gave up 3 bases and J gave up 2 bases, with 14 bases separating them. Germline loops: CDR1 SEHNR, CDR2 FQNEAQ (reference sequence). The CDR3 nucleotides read TGTGCCAGCAGCTTTAGCACAGGGAGGCCCTACAATGAGCAGTTCTTC. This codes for CASSFSTGRPYNEQFF.

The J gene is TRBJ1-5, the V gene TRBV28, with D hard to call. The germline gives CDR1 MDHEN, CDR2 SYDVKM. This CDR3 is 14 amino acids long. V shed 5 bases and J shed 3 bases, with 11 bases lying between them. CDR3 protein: CASSQPWDNQPQHF. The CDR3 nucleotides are TGTGCCAGCAGTCAACCCTGGGACAATCAGCCCCAGCATTTT.

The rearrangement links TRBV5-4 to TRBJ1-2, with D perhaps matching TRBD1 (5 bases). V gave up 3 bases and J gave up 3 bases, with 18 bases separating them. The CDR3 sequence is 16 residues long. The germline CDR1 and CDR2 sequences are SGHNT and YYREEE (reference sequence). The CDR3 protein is CASSSPLGGGDYGYTF. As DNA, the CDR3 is TGTGCCAGCAGCTCCCCACTCGGGGGGGGAGACTATGGCTACACCTTC.

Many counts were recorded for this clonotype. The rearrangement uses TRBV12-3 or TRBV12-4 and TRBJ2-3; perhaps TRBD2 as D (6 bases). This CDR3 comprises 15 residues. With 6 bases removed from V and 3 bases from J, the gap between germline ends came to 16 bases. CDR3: CASSLTGVITDTQYF. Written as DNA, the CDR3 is TGTGCCAGCAGCTTAACGGGAGTAATTACAGATACGCAGTATTTT.

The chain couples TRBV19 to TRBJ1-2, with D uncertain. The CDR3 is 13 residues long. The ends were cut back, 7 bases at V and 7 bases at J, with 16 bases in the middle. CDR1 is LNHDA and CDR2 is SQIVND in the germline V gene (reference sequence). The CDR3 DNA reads TGTGCCAGTATAAATGGAGGGAAAGGTGGCTACACCTTC. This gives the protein CASINGGKGGYTF.